This T cell receptor (beta chain) derives from a study of OX40 agonist ivuxolimab in advanced cancers. The overall study: Given to patients was ivuxolimab, an agonistic anti-OX40 (CD134) antibody. Study conclusions and caveats: Clonal expansion in partial responders at 0.1-3.0 mg/kg ranked among the lowest. Fewer expanded clones were found on average in CD4+ than in CD8+ T cells. Clonal expansion by week 6 occurred in CD4+ and CD8+ blood T cells (at 0.1 to 3.0 mg/kg).

Profiled with immunoSEQ multiplex PCR; TCRdb holds only in-frame clones, not every one. The sample contains 55,000 to 65,000 clones, about nine tenths of which appear only once. Per the germline V gene, CDR1 is SGHNT and CDR2 is YENEEA. CDR3 length: 14 amino acids. V dropped 7 bases and J dropped 2; count of bases not matched to a gene: 6. Points on this clone: Its matching antigen is unknown.

The receptor comes from an adult with an advanced solid tumor such as melanoma, head and neck, liver or kidney cancer. This material consisted of CD4+ or CD8+ T cells sorted from blood, taken in a trial of the OX40 agonist ivuxolimab. The chain joins TRBV11-3 to TRBJ2-5; 8 nucleotides line up with TRBD2. The chain's CDR3 is CASTGLAAQETQYF. CDR3 nucleotide sequence: TGTGCCAGCACTGGACTAGCAGCACAAGAGACCCAGTACTTC.